This record covers a single T cell receptor (beta chain). The data stem from a study of cytomegalovirus exposure and HLA in healthy donors. The study sampled nominally healthy donors, though unrecorded immune exposures were likely. Use of 60 Vbeta and 13 Jbeta primers characterized the PCR. Sequencing was performed with immunoSEQ multiplex PCR; in TCRdb, only in-frame clones are kept and a portion is missing. The table records roughly 140,000 clones, approximately 82% of them present only once. CDR1 SEHNR and CDR2 FQNEAQ come from the germline V gene (reference sequence). The germline V and J ends were trimmed by 1 base and 3 bases, with 9 bases remaining between them. CDR3 length: 14 amino acids.

The TCR comes from a woman in her fifties or sixties in good health and CMV-seropositive. Sequenced material: PBMCs. This sequence joins TRBV7-9 and TRBJ1-1, with D possibly being TRBD1 (6 bases). Here the CDR3 reads CASSLEQGDTEAFF. In DNA form, the CDR3 reads TGTGCCAGCAGCTTAGAACAGGGAGACACTGAAGCTTTCTTT.